What follows describes a single T cell receptor (beta chain). This CDR3 is built from 13 residues. The germline CDR1 and CDR2 sequences are MNHEY and SMNVEV (reference sequence). Trimming cost V 8 bases and J 4 bases; bases outside gene matches: 6. In the authors' workflow: Nucleated cell number was recorded as an estimate derived from reference gene primer amplification. Some clones are missing from TCRdb's copy, which holds only in-frame ones; the method was immunoSEQ multiplex PCR. D and trimming come from the DNA, and the V and J calls and clone size come from that table. The sample consists of more than 150,000 clones, 70% to 90% of them appearing once. The data are from a study of blood T cell repertoires in COVID-19. Overall study context: Samples of COVID-19 (acute and convalescent) were obtained from the United States, Italy and Spain. Nucleic acid was either cDNA or gDNA, and it came from T cells, B-cell-depleted T cells, or PBMCs.

Sequencing used peripheral blood. The chain is built from TRBV27 and TRBJ2-7, with TRBD1 identical over 9 bases. The origin of this receptor is a man between 65 and 85 years old with active or convalescent COVID-19. The DNA of the CDR3 is TGTGCCAGCGGACAGGGGAAGAGTTACGAGCAGTACTTC. This encodes CASGQGKSYEQYF.